The 9 T cell receptor beta chains listed next were all sequenced from one sample in a study of identical twins (dated by TCRdb to 2016 to 2018). Libraries were made using 5' RACE. TCRdb shows the sequencer as Illumina HiSeq 2000. TCRdb handled the public reads itself, with Q25 trimming in fastp and clone calling in MiXCR, and kept productive beta chains. Every CDR3 protein is listed once, alongside the most common genes and DNA of its rows. This sample comprises some 1,600,000 distinct CDR3 sequences, about 30% of them detected only once. Roughly 0.3% of the sample belongs to the ten largest clones. The sequenced sample consisted of cord blood. The receptor source for this set is a newborn girl in good health.

The chain is built from TRBV20-1 and TRBJ1-5, with D unresolved. The germline V and J ends were trimmed by 4 bases and 0 bases, with 7 bases remaining between them. The CDR3 consists of 13 residues. CDR1 and CDR2 (germline): DFQATT, SNEGSKA (reference sequence). As DNA, the CDR3 is TGCAGTGCTAAACACGATAGCAATCAGCCCCAGCATTTT. Translating gives CSAKHDSNQPQHF.

This chain links TRBV20-1 with TRBJ2-1; perhaps TRBD2 as D (6 bases). This CDR3 is 15 amino acids long. V was shortened by 4 bases and J by 5 bases, with 18 bases between the two germline ends. The germline V gene has CDR1 DFQATT and CDR2 SNEGSKA (reference sequence). In DNA form, the CDR3 reads TGCAGTGCTATCTACCCCGGGACTCCCAACAATGAGCAGTTCTTC. It is translated as CSAIYPGTPNNEQFF.

CDR3 residues: CASSLNPTGEAFF. CDR3 sequence (DNA): TGTGCCAGCAGCCTTAACCCTACGGGGGAGGCTTTCTTT. The chain recombines TRBV7-6 with TRBJ1-1, with TRBD1 as a possible D gene (5 bases). This CDR3 spans 13 amino acids. Germline V CDR1 and CDR2: SGHVS, FNYEAQ. V dropped 5 bases and J dropped 11 bases, with 18 bases sitting between them.

This clonotype was observed a few times. This chain links TRBV20-1 with TRBJ2-4; the match to TRBD2 covers 11 bases. This CDR3 has 15 amino acids. Germline V gives CDR1 DFQATT, CDR2 SNEGSKA (reference sequence). V was clipped by 0 bases and J by 8 bases; unmatched bases: 6. The CDR3 DNA sequence: TGCAGTGCTAGAGATACTAGCGGGAGTTGGGACATTCAGTACTTC. Its protein product is CSARDTSGSWDIQYF.

CDR3 sequence (DNA): TGTGCCAGTAAGACTAGCGGGAGTGTGGGGAATGAGCAGTTCTTC. Encoded protein: CASKTSGSVGNEQFF. This chain links TRBV19 with TRBJ2-1; TRBD2 matches 12 bases. This CDR3 contains 15 residues. Unmatched junction bases numbered 8, after V lost 7 bases and J lost 7 bases. Looked up from germline, CDR1 is LNHDA and CDR2 is SQIVND (reference sequence).

The chain has TRBV3-1 and TRBJ2-3; 9 bases are a match to TRBD1. The CDR3 contains 15 residues. After removal of 5 bases from V and 4 bases from J, the junction contained 7 bases not matched to a gene. Germline values: CDR1 LGHDT, CDR2 YNNKEL (reference sequence). The CDR3 nucleotides read TGTGCCAGCAGCTCCGCGACAGGGGGGTCAGATACGCAGTATTTT. This gives the protein CASSSATGGSDTQYF.

This clonotype was seen only a few times. The gene calls are TRBV24-1 and TRBJ2-3; 7 nucleotides align to TRBD2. The germline CDR1 and CDR2 sequences are KGHDR and SFDVKD. V lost 9 bases to trimming and J lost 4 bases; unmatched junction nucleotides: 6. The CDR3 is 13 amino acids. CDR3 protein: CATGTSAPDTQYF. The CDR3 bases are TGTGCCACCGGAACTAGCGCCCCAGATACGCAGTATTTT.

On this clonotype: A much larger clone sits a single nucleotide away, making a read error possible. The rearrangement uses TRBV20-1 and TRBJ2-5; 8 positions match TRBD1. TRBJ2-7 matches the DNA end more closely, so the J call is doubtful. The CDR3 contains 11 residues. Germline assignment: CDR1 DFQATT and CDR2 SNEGSKA (reference sequence). Written as DNA, the CDR3 is TGCGGTGCTAGACAGGGGTACGAGCAGTACTTC. Encoded protein: CGARQGYEQYF.

This clonotype was seen a few times. This chain joins TRBV20-1 and TRBJ2-7; 7 nucleotides match TRBD2. The CDR3 is made up of 11 amino acids. In germline, CDR1 is DFQATT, CDR2 SNEGSKA (reference sequence). CDR3 region: CSGTISYEQYF. DNA of the CDR3: TGCAGCGGGACTATTTCCTACGAGCAGTACTTC.